This passage covers 20 T cell receptor beta chains from one sample sequenced in a study of T cells in women clearing cervical HPV infection. Using immunoSEQ multiplex PCR, the repertoire was profiled, and TCRdb retains in-frame clones only, with some absent. In total, the table holds roughly 34,000 clones. The specimen sequenced was blood buffy coat. These receptors were taken from a woman aged 18 to 69 with a cervical HPV16 infection that either progressed to CIN3+ or cleared (not recorded which).

Turning to this clone: The read falls 3 residues short of the CDR3 end, and the missing part is taken from the germline J gene. The chain links TRBV19 to TRBJ2-5; maybe TRBD2 (5 bases). The CDR3 has 15 amino acids. Germline CDR1 and CDR2: LNHDA and SQIVND (reference sequence). Trimming took 4 bases from V and 5 from J, leaving 17 bases between them. CDR3 DNA (partial): TGTGCCAGTAGTACTACTTCCGGGGAAGCGGAGACC. Amino acid sequence: CASSTTSGEAET. The CDR3 in its entirety is CASSTTSGEAETQYF.

Turning to this clone: The read is 3 residues too short to cover the CDR3 end, so that end is filled in from the germline J gene. The chain links TRBV19 to TRBJ2-2, with 7 bases identical to TRBD1. V was clipped by 7 bases and J by 6 bases; unmatched bases: 11. This CDR3 comprises 15 residues. The germline gives CDR1 LNHDA, CDR2 SQIVND (reference sequence). CDR3 DNA, as far as it was read: TGTGCCAGTATGCGTCCCAGACAGGGATCCGGGGAG. It encodes CASMRPRQGSGE. The whole CDR3 protein reads CASMRPRQGSGELFF.

In regard to this clone: The read ends 3 residues shy of where the CDR3 ends; the end is completed using the germline J gene. The rearrangement joins TRBV2 to TRBJ1-2, with TRBD1 as a possible D gene (6 bases). The CDR3 is 12 residues long. In germline, CDR1 is SNHLY, CDR2 FYNNEI. The CDR3 here is CASSGQDNGYTF. The covered CDR3 bases are TGTGCCAGCAGTGGACAGGATAACGGC.

In regard to this clone: The read terminates 3 residues ahead of where the CDR3 ends, so the germline J gene completes it. The chain is built from TRBV2 and TRBJ2-7; D may be TRBD1 (6 bases). This CDR3 is 12 amino acids long. Trimming shortened V by 6 bases and J by 3 bases, and 9 bases separated the two germline ends. Per germline, CDR1 SNHLY and CDR2 FYNNEI. The CDR3 sequence is CASRSDSYEQYF. The covered CDR3 bases are TGTGCCAGCAGGTCGGACAGCTACGAG.

For this clone: The sequenced fragment ends 3 residues before the CDR3 boundary, so the rest is inferred from the germline J gene. This sequence joins TRBV5-5 and TRBJ1-5; TRBD1 aligns across 8 bases. The V gene's germline CDR1 is SGHKS and CDR2 YYEKEE (reference sequence). This CDR3 is 15 amino acids long. V shed 0 bases and J 5 bases; nucleotides not matched to a gene: 4. The CDR3 DNA, read in part, is TGTGCCAGCAGCTTGGAATGGACAGGGTATCAGCCC. Protein sequence: CASSLEWTGYQP. In full, the CDR3 reads CASSLEWTGYQPQHF.

The CDR3 region is CASSLEGQGYGYTF. Incomplete CDR3 DNA: TGTGCCAGCAGCTTAGAAGGTCAGGGCTATGGC. The chain couples TRBV7-2 to TRBJ1-2; TRBD1 is a possible D gene (5 bases). The CDR3 is cut off 3 residues early in the read; its end comes from the germline J gene. Looked up from germline, CDR1 is SGHTA and CDR2 is FQGNSA. This CDR3 is 14 amino acids long. V was clipped by 1 base and J by 4 bases, with 10 bases between them.

In regard to this clone: Sequencing ends 3 residues short of the CDR3 end; the germline J gene provides the rest. The V gene is TRBV13, the J gene TRBJ1-6; 9 bases are a match to TRBD1. With V trimmed by 5 bases and J by 6 bases, 5 bases remained unmatched. The CDR3 contains 15 residues. Germline V CDR1 and CDR2: PRHDT, FYEKMQ (reference sequence). The covered CDR3 bases are TGTGCCAGCAGCGGGACGGACAGGGGTAATTCACCC. Its protein is CASSGTDRGNSP. The whole CDR3 protein reads CASSGTDRGNSPLHF.

Remarks on this clone: The CDR3 end is not reached by the read, which stops 3 residues before it; the germline J gene fills it in. The V and J genes are TRBV20-1 and TRBJ2-3; 15 positions match TRBD2. The CDR3 has 14 amino acids. J lost 5 bases, V lost 6 bases, and 3 bases had no gene match. CDR1 is DFQATT and CDR2 is SNEGSKA in the germline V gene (reference sequence). This CDR3 reads CSAGLAGGEDTQYF. The DNA read from the CDR3 is TGCAGTGCCGGACTAGCGGGGGGGGAAGATACG.

As concerns this clone: The read stops 3 residues short of the end of the CDR3; the missing end is completed from the germline J gene. Other DNA sequences in the sample encode the same CDR3. The V gene is TRBV7-2, the J gene TRBJ1-3; a possible D gene is TRBD1 (6 bases). This CDR3 has 15 residues. Germline CDR1 is SGHTA and CDR2 is FQGNSA. The ends were cut back, 3 bases at V and 2 bases at J, with 11 bases in the middle. The chain's CDR3 is CASSFDRPAGNTIYF. Incomplete CDR3 DNA: TGTGCCAGCAGCTTTGACAGGCCGGCTGGAAACACC. The variable domain in full, with the rest retrieved from reference TRBV7-2 and TRBJ1-3, is GAGVSQSPSNKVTEKGKDVELRCDPISGHTALYWYRQSLGQGLEFLIYFQGNSAPDKSGLPSDRFSAERTGGSVSTLTIQRTQQEDSAVYLCASSFDRPAGNTIYFGEGSWLTVV.

Turning to this clone: Read coverage stops 3 residues before the CDR3 terminus; the germline J gene supplies the remainder. The chain combines TRBV7-3 with TRBJ2-2, with 7 bases identical to TRBD2. Germline trimming cut 4 bases from V and 2 bases from J; bases unmatched to any gene: 7. The CDR3 sequence is 16 residues long. Germline V lookup: CDR1 SGHTA, CDR2 FQGTGA. The part of the CDR3 DNA that was read is TGTGCCAGCAGCTCCGGCCGGGGGGAAAACACCGGGGAG. Its translation: CASSSGRGENTGE. The full CDR3 protein reads CASSSGRGENTGELFF.

In regard to this clone: Read coverage stops 3 residues before the CDR3 terminus; the germline J gene supplies the remainder. The J gene is TRBJ2-7, the V gene TRBV4-2, with 9 nucleotides matching TRBD2. Germline-derived CDR1 and CDR2 are LGHNA and YNFKEQ. The CDR3 is made up of 17 amino acids. V gave up 4 bases and J gave up 5 bases; unmatched junction bases: 15. This CDR3 reads CASSLLRTSVGDDEQYF. CDR3 DNA (partial): TGTGCCAGCAGCCTACTTAGGACTAGCGTCGGGGACGACGAG.

Points on this clone: The CDR3 end lies 3 residues beyond the end of the read and is filled in from the germline J gene. The chain couples TRBV4-1 to TRBJ1-1; possibly TRBD1 for D (6 bases). CDR1 is MGHRA, CDR2 YSYEKL, per germline. V was trimmed by 3 bases and J by 0 bases, leaving 17 bases between them. There are 17 residues in the CDR3. CDR3 DNA, as far as it was read: TGCGCCAGCAGCCACCCTAGCGGCAGGGGCTTGAACACTGAA. Amino acid sequence: CASSHPSGRGLNTE. In full, the CDR3 reads CASSHPSGRGLNTEAFF.

Details on this clone: The CDR3 end is not reached by the read, which stops 3 residues before it; the germline J gene fills it in. The chain recombines TRBV19 with TRBJ2-6; 7 positions match TRBD1. Germline assignment: CDR1 LNHDA and CDR2 SQIVND (reference sequence). The CDR3 consists of 17 residues. The ends lost 5 bases at V and 0 bases at J; junction bases unmatched: 7. The covered CDR3 bases are TGTGCCAGTAGTGGACGTAACAGGGGCTCTGGGGCCAACGTC. This codes for CASSGRNRGSGANV. The entire CDR3 protein reads CASSGRNRGSGANVLTF.

As for this clone: The CDR3 end falls 3 residues outside the read, so it is completed with the germline J gene. The gene calls are TRBV19 and TRBJ1-2; D may be TRBD1 (5 bases). CDR3 size: 12 residues. Germline CDR1 LNHDA, CDR2 SQIVND (reference sequence). The V and J ends lost 4 bases and 4 bases respectively, with 7 bases between them. The CDR3 sequence is CASSRGGYGYTF. The DNA read from the CDR3 is TGTGCCAGTAGTAGGGGCGGCTATGGC. The entire variable domain, with the rest obtained from reference TRBV19 and TRBJ1-2, is as follows: DGGITQSPKYLFRKEGQNVTLSCEQNLNHDAMYWYRQDPGQGLRLIYYSQIVNDFQKGDIAEGYSVSREKKESFPLTVTSAQKNPTAFYLCASSRGGYGYTFGSGTRLTVV.

Comment on this clone: The sequence runs out 3 residues before the end of the CDR3; the remainder is reconstructed from the germline J gene. J is TRBJ1-2 and V is TRBV7-6, with 7 bases that match TRBD1. Germline CDR1 SGHVS, CDR2 FNYEAQ. The CDR3 loop spans 15 amino acids. The covered CDR3 bases are TGTGCCAGCAGCCGACAGGGCGGATTAGTCTACGAC. This codes for CASSRQGGLVYD. The whole CDR3 protein is CASSRQGGLVYDYTF. Based on the CDR3 plus reference TRBV7-6 and TRBJ1-2, the full variable domain is GAGVSQSPRYKVTKRGQDVALRCDPISGHVSLYWYRQALGQGPEFLTYFNYEAQQDKSGLPNDRFSAERPEGSISTLTIQRTEQRDSAMYRCASSRQGGLVYDYTFGSGTRLTVV.

Concerning this clone itself: The read stops 3 residues short of the end of the CDR3; the missing end is completed from the germline J gene. The chain combines TRBV6-2 or TRBV6-3 with TRBJ2-5; tentatively, D is TRBD1 or TRBD2 (5 bases each). The germline CDR1 and CDR2 sequences are MNHEY and SVGEGT. This CDR3 is 14 amino acids long. V was pared by 8 bases and J by 5 bases, with 18 bases between. Incomplete CDR3 DNA: TGTGCCAGCGGCCGAGGGGTCTTTCCGGAGACC. Its translation: CASGRGVFPET. The full CDR3 protein reads CASGRGVFPETQYF.

Worth noting for this clone: The sequenced fragment ends 3 residues before the CDR3 boundary, so the rest is inferred from the germline J gene. The chain couples TRBV12-3 or TRBV12-4 to TRBJ2-7, with D possibly matching TRBD1 (6 bases). V shed 6 bases and J shed 4 bases, with 13 bases lying between them. CDR3 length equals 13 residues. The CDR3 protein is CASSPGHGYEQYF. CDR3 bases read: TGTGCCAGCAGCCCGGGACATGGATACGAG.

With respect to this clone: The read ends 3 residues early relative to the CDR3; the germline J gene fills the gap. The chain has TRBV18 and TRBJ2-3; D possibly uses TRBD1 or TRBD2 (5 bases each). CDR1 and CDR2 from the germline V gene are KGHSH and LQKENI. V gave up 4 bases and J gave up 4 bases, with 18 bases separating them. This CDR3 region has 16 residues. CDR3 loop: CASSLIAEGLADTQYF. The sequenced part of the CDR3 DNA is TGTGCCAGCTCACTAATCGCCGAGGGGTTGGCAGATACG. The full variable domain, rest sourced from reference TRBV18 and TRBJ2-3, is NAGVMQNPRHLVRRRGQEARLRCSPMKGHSHVYWYRQLPEEGLKFMVYLQKENIIDESGMPKERFSAEFPKEGPSILRIQQVVRGDSAAYFCASSLIAEGLADTQYFGPGTRLTVL.

Comment on this clone: Sequencing ends 3 residues short of the CDR3 end; the germline J gene provides the rest. V is TRBV7-9 and J is TRBJ1-2; no clear D. The CDR3 sequence is 12 residues long. The germline gives CDR1 SEHNR, CDR2 FQNEAQ (reference sequence). The part of the CDR3 DNA that was read is TGTGCCAGCAGCCGAGACTCCTACGAC. The encoded protein is CASSRDSYD. The whole CDR3 protein reads CASSRDSYDYTF.

Points on this clone: The read falls 3 residues short of the CDR3 end, and the missing part is taken from the germline J gene. The chain joins TRBV19 to TRBJ2-3; TRBD2 is a possible D gene (6 bases). Germline loops: CDR1 LNHDA, CDR2 SQIVND (reference sequence). The CDR3 length is 15 residues. Trimming removed 4 bases at V and 0 bases at J, with 11 bases between. The CDR3 loop reads CASSSIGTSTDTQYF. The CDR3 bases that were read are TGTGCCAGTAGTAGCATCGGGACTAGCACAGATACG.